These 8 T cell receptor beta chains originate from one sample sequenced in a study of technical replicates of blood from a few donors. Libraries were prepared by immunoSEQ multiplex PCR; TCRdb keeps only in-frame clonotypes and omits some of them. The data show approximately 85,000 clones, nearly 95% seen once. The sequenced sample consisted of T cells isolated from PBMCs. The receptors originated from a human donor in good health.

This rearrangement joins TRBV5-6 to TRBJ2-1, with D maybe TRBD2 (5 bases). The CDR3 totals 15 residues. The V and J ends lost 0 bases and 3 bases respectively, with 10 bases between them. Per germline, CDR1 SGHDT and CDR2 YYEEEE. The CDR3 sequence: CASSLGLAFYNEQFF. DNA for the CDR3: TGTGCCAGCAGCTTGGGTCTAGCTTTCTACAATGAGCAGTTCTTC.

The J gene is TRBJ2-2, the V gene TRBV19, with a possible D match to TRBD2 (6 bases). Trimming cost V 1 base and J 3 bases, with 9 bases left between them. This CDR3 comprises 15 residues. Germline CDR1 reads LNHDA; CDR2 reads SQIVND (reference sequence). CDR3 bases: TGTGCCAGTAGTATAGGTAGCGGCTACACCGGGGAGCTGTTTTTT. Translation gives CASSIGSGYTGELFF.

This clone was seen a few times. For the CDR3, the DNA is TGCGCCAGCAGCCATCAATCCTCTTGGGACTTTGGAAATGAGCAGTTCTTC. As protein: CASSHQSSWDFGNEQFF. The gene calls are TRBV5-1 and TRBJ2-1; TRBD2 might be the D (6 bases). The V end was cut by 4 bases, the J end by 7 bases, with 24 bases between. Germline V gene data show CDR1 as SGHRS and CDR2 as YFSETQ. CDR3 length: 17 residues.

J is TRBJ1-5 and V is TRBV2; D is unclear. CDR3 length equals 15 residues. Germline values: CDR1 SNHLY, CDR2 FYNNEI. Trimming took 6 bases from V and 0 from J, leaving 12 bases between them. The CDR3 DNA sequence: TGTGCCAGCAGGAGGGCAGACTATAGCAATCAGCCCCAGCATTTT. Its translation is CASRRADYSNQPQHF.

The chain has TRBV5-1 and TRBJ1-5; a possible D gene is TRBD1 (5 bases). The CDR3 has 15 amino acids. Trimming removed 1 base from V and 1 base from J, with 9 bases in between. CDR1 and CDR2 from the germline V gene are SGHRS and YFSETQ. The CDR3, as DNA: TGCGCCAGCAGCTTGATGGCAGGGAGCAATCAGCCCCAGCATTTT. Its translation is CASSLMAGSNQPQHF.

The CDR3: CATSREIGNPQPQHF. CDR3 sequence (DNA): TGTGCCACCAGCAGAGAAATCGGGAATCCTCAGCCCCAGCATTTT. This chain joins TRBV15 and TRBJ1-5; D is uncertain. Germline values: CDR1 LNHNV, CDR2 YYDKDF (reference sequence). The germline V and J ends were trimmed by 0 bases and 6 bases, with 12 bases remaining between them. CDR3 length equals 15 residues.

The J gene is TRBJ1-2, the V gene TRBV9, with a weak D call TRBD1 (5 bases). CDR3 length: 16 residues. Germline CDR1 is SGDLS and CDR2 is YYNGEE. The V end lost 3 bases, the J end lost 4 bases, and 19 bases lay between the germline ends. CDR3 bases: TGTGCCAGCAGCGCGACGGGGGGGGTTAGCACCTATGGCTACACCTTC. Translation: CASSATGGVSTYGYTF. The variable domain in full, with the rest retrieved from reference TRBV9 and TRBJ1-2, is DSGVTQTPKHLITATGQRVTLRCSPRSGDLSVYWYQQSLDQGLQFLIQYYNGEERAKGNILERFSAQQFPDLHSELNLSSLELGDSALYFCASSATGGVSTYGYTFGSGTRLTVV.

The gene calls are TRBV4-2 and TRBJ1-5; D remains ambiguous. This CDR3 has 13 amino acids. Trimming left V 8 bases short and J 5 bases short, with 13 bases between. Germline values: CDR1 LGHNA, CDR2 YNFKEQ. CDR3 residues: CASGSRTDQPQHF. The CDR3 DNA sequence: TGTGCCAGCGGCTCCCGAACCGATCAGCCCCAGCATTTT.